These 23 T cell receptor beta chains came from one sample sequenced in a study of shared clonotypes between healthy human individuals. TCRdb's table, derived via immunoSEQ multiplex PCR, lists solely in-frame clones and lacks some. The table has roughly 2 million clones, approximately 96% seen once; the top ten hold around 0.13%. Specimen: naive CD4+ T cells sorted from blood. Stated subset: CD45RA+ positively selected. The receptor set was obtained from a man between 18 and 29 years old in good health.

V is TRBV11-2 and J is TRBJ2-2; TRBD1 matches 9 bases. The CDR3 length is 15 residues. Losses at the gene ends were 3 bases for V and 6 bases for J; bases not matched to a gene: 5. The germline CDR1 and CDR2 sequences are SGHAT and FQNNGV. The CDR3 loop reads CASSFGQGQAGELFF. CDR3 nucleotide sequence: TGTGCCAGCAGCTTCGGACAGGGGCAGGCCGGGGAGCTGTTTTTT.

CDR3 amino acids: CAWSPGTGGTEAFF. The CDR3, as DNA: TGTGCCTGGAGCCCCGGGACAGGGGGCACTGAAGCTTTCTTT. The rearrangement joins TRBV30 to TRBJ1-1; TRBD1 matches 11 bases. After removal of 3 bases from V and 4 bases from J, the junction contained 4 bases not matched to a gene. The CDR3 spans 14 residues. Germline CDR1 GTSNPN, CDR2 SVGIG (reference sequence).

On this clone itself: This same CDR3 is encoded by further DNA sequences in the sample. V gene TRBV18 combines with J gene TRBJ2-1, with TRBD2 identical over 10 bases. J gave up 1 base and V 2 bases, and 2 bases lay outside the gene matches. The CDR3 is 16 residues long. The germline gives CDR1 KGHSH, CDR2 LQKENI. Written as DNA, the CDR3 is TGTGCCAGCTCACCATGGACTAGCGGTTCCTACAATGAGCAGTTCTTC. Its protein is CASSPWTSGSYNEQFF.

The chain combines TRBV6-5 with TRBJ2-1; 7 nucleotides line up with TRBD2. The V and J ends lost 5 bases and 2 bases, in that order; junction bases with no gene match: 3. This CDR3 has 14 amino acids. Germline loops: CDR1 MNHEY, CDR2 SVGAGI. CDR3 residues: CASSTGTTYNEQFF. Written as DNA, the CDR3 is TGTGCCAGCAGTACCGGGACTACCTACAATGAGCAGTTCTTC.

The V gene is TRBV19, the J gene TRBJ2-1; 8 positions agree with TRBD2. The CDR3 consists of 19 residues. The germline V gene has CDR1 LNHDA and CDR2 SQIVND (reference sequence). J lost 9 bases, V lost 2 bases, and 21 bases had no gene match. The CDR3 DNA follows: TGTGCCAGTAGTATACGGGGAAAGACTAGCGTGTCCGGGAAGGGTGAGCAGTTCTTC. Its translation is CASSIRGKTSVSGKGEQFF. The whole variable domain, filled in from reference TRBV19 and TRBJ2-1, reads DGGITQSPKYLFRKEGQNVTLSCEQNLNHDAMYWYRQDPGQGLRLIYYSQIVNDFQKGDIAEGYSVSREKKESFPLTVTSAQKNPTAFYLCASSIRGKTSVSGKGEQFFGPGTRLTVL.

This rearrangement joins TRBV7-6 to TRBJ2-1; TRBD1 aligns across 7 bases. CDR1 is SGHVS and CDR2 is FNYEAQ in the germline V gene. The J segment lost 7 bases and the V segment lost 5 bases, leaving 14 bases of the junction unmatched. CDR3 length equals 16 residues. CDR3 amino acids: CASSKEQGSLGNEQFF. The CDR3 DNA follows: TGTGCCAGCAGCAAAGAACAGGGGAGTCTAGGGAATGAGCAGTTCTTC.

The rearrangement uses TRBV7-2 and TRBJ2-3; D is unresolved. The CDR3 is 13 residues long. Germline-derived CDR1 and CDR2 are SGHTA and FQGNSA. Trimming shortened V by 7 bases and J by 0 bases, and 8 bases separated the two germline ends. CDR3 loop: CASTFSSTDTQYF. CDR3 nucleotide sequence: TGTGCCAGCACCTTTTCTAGCACAGATACGCAGTATTTT. The variable domain in full, completed from reference TRBV7-2 and TRBJ2-3, reads GAGVSQSPSNKVTEKGKDVELRCDPISGHTALYWYRQSLGQGLEFLIYFQGNSAPDKSGLPSDRFSAERTGGSVSTLTIQRTQQEDSAVYLCASTFSSTDTQYFGPGTRLTVL.

This clone was picked up one time. The J gene is TRBJ2-7, the V gene TRBV15; TRBD1 matches at 8 bases. Trimming removed 0 bases from V and 4 bases from J; junction bases left unmatched: 5. There are 15 residues in the CDR3. Germline-derived CDR1 and CDR2 are LNHNV and YYDKDF (reference sequence). CDR3 in DNA: TGTGCCACCAGCAGAGACGGGACAGGTAATTACGAGCAGTACTTC. As protein: CATSRDGTGNYEQYF.

The rearrangement links TRBV6-5 to TRBJ1-2, with a tentative D call TRBD1 (5 bases). This CDR3 has 15 residues. The V end lost 0 bases, the J end lost 8 bases, and 16 bases lay between the germline ends. Germline CDR1 is MNHEY and CDR2 is SVGAGI. CDR3 sequence reads: CASSYSRGAGYGYTF. The CDR3 DNA sequence: TGTGCCAGCAGTTACTCGAGGGGAGCCGGTTACGGCTACACCTTC.

In regard to this clone: Other DNA sequences within the sample encode an identical CDR3. This chain links TRBV6-1 with TRBJ2-1; D gene ambiguous. CDR1 and CDR2 from the germline V gene are MNHNS and SASEGT. The CDR3 loop spans 12 amino acids. Trimming left V 7 bases short and J 4 bases short, with 8 bases between. The CDR3 nucleotides read TGTGCCAGCATCCCCGGATACAATGAGCAGTTCTTC. Its translation is CASIPGYNEQFF.

Here the CDR3 DNA reads TGTGCCAGCAGCTTACCCTCTGGGGCCAACGTCCTGACTTTC. It yields the protein CASSLPSGANVLTF. V usage is TRBV28 and J usage is TRBJ2-6; D not certain. Trimming cost V 6 bases and J 0 bases, with 6 bases left between them. The CDR3 totals 14 residues. Germline CDR1 is MDHEN and CDR2 is SYDVKM. The full variable domain, its missing parts supplied by reference TRBV28 and TRBJ2-6, is DVKVTQSSRYLVKRTGEKVFLECVQDMDHENMFWYRQDPGLGLRLIYFSYDVKMKEKGDIPEGYSVSREKKERFSLILESASTNQTSMYLCASSLPSGANVLTFGAGSRLTVL.

The genes are TRBV11-2 and TRBJ1-1, with 8 positions matching TRBD1. Germline V CDR1 and CDR2: SGHAT, FQNNGV. CDR3 length: 15 residues. Trimming at V came to 5 bases and at J to 0 bases, leaving 5 bases not matched to a gene. The CDR3 is CASSVRQGLNTEAFF. The CDR3 DNA follows: TGTGCCAGCAGCGTGCGACAGGGGCTGAACACTGAAGCTTTCTTT.

The rearrangement links TRBV2 to TRBJ1-2; D is possibly TRBD1 (5 bases). Germline CDR1 reads SNHLY; CDR2 reads FYNNEI. The CDR3 is 15 residues long. The V gene lost 6 bases and the J gene lost 4 bases, with 18 bases spanning the gap. The CDR3 here is CASRGDVGATYGYTF. The CDR3 DNA is TGTGCCAGCAGGGGGGACGTAGGGGCGACCTATGGCTACACCTTC.

The chain has TRBV11-2 and TRBJ1-5; D uncertain. CDR1 is SGHAT, CDR2 FQNNGV, per germline. The CDR3 is 13 amino acids. Trimming removed 3 bases from V and 0 bases from J, with 3 bases in between. Here the CDR3 DNA reads TGTGCCAGCAGCTTTTATAGCAATCAGCCCCAGCATTTT. It specifies CASSFYSNQPQHF.

With respect to this clone: Distinct nucleotide sequences in the sample also encode this CDR3. The chain combines TRBV7-2 with TRBJ1-5; a possible D gene is TRBD1 (5 bases). Germline values: CDR1 SGHTA, CDR2 FQGNSA. V lost 1 base and J lost 2, with 9 bases in between. This CDR3 has 15 residues. CDR3 in DNA: TGTGCCAGCAGCTTAGTGGGGGGAGGCAATCAGCCCCAGCATTTT. It encodes CASSLVGGGNQPQHF.

In regard to this clone: Other DNA sequences in the sample encode the same CDR3. The chain joins TRBV5-1 to TRBJ2-3; D is possibly TRBD1 (6 bases). Per the germline V gene, CDR1 is SGHRS and CDR2 is YFSETQ. The CDR3 is 15 residues long. The V end was cut by 4 bases, the J end by 1 base, with 13 bases between. This CDR3 reads CASSPGQYRTDTQYF. CDR3 in DNA: TGCGCCAGCAGCCCCGGACAGTATCGCACAGATACGCAGTATTTT.

The V gene is TRBV4-1, the J gene TRBJ2-7; D tentatively reads TRBD1 or TRBD2 (5 bases each). CDR1 is MGHRA and CDR2 is YSYEKL in the germline V gene. V lost 6 bases, J lost 5 bases, and 23 bases lay in between. The CDR3 covers 16 residues. CDR3 sequence: CASRQMAGSFGHEQYF. The CDR3 nucleotides read TGCGCCAGCAGGCAAATGGCAGGGAGTTTTGGACACGAGCAGTACTTC.

This chain uses TRBV5-1 with TRBJ1-1; 9 bases match TRBD1. CDR1 is SGHRS and CDR2 is YFSETQ in the germline V gene. The CDR3 has 14 amino acids. The V segment lost 5 bases and the J segment 0 bases; nucleotides outside the gene matches: 2. The DNA of the CDR3 is TGCGCCAGCAGAACAGGGGGCGTGAACACTGAAGCTTTCTTT. This codes for CASRTGGVNTEAFF.

On this clone: The identical CDR3 is also encoded by other nucleotide sequences in the sample. The genes are TRBV5-1 and TRBJ2-3; D gene uncertain. The CDR3 has 14 amino acids. Trimming cost V 1 base and J 2 bases, with 8 bases left between them. CDR1 and CDR2 (germline): SGHRS, YFSETQ. The CDR3 spells CASSLQGSTDTQYF. The CDR3 DNA is TGCGCCAGCAGCTTGCAAGGGTCCACAGATACGCAGTATTTT.

The V and J genes are TRBV28 and TRBJ1-5; the D gene is possibly TRBD1 (5 bases). Germline CDR1 is MDHEN and CDR2 is SYDVKM. The CDR3 totals 16 residues. The V end was cut by 7 bases, the J end by 1 base, with 17 bases between. The CDR3 DNA sequence: TGTGCCAGCACCCCGGGGGGGATGGAGAGCAATCAGCCCCAGCATTTT. It codes for CASTPGGMESNQPQHF.

This chain joins TRBV27 and TRBJ2-1; 9 bases align to TRBD2. This CDR3 region has 16 residues. Germline CDR1 is MNHEY and CDR2 is SMNVEV (reference sequence). Trimming cost V 6 bases and J 7 bases; bases outside gene matches: 13. CDR3 sequence reads: CASRAGGAGGRNEQFF. The DNA of the CDR3 is TGTGCCAGCAGGGCCGGAGGGGCGGGGGGGCGAAATGAGCAGTTCTTC.

This chain uses TRBV30 with TRBJ1-2; D gene unclear. The CDR3 covers 14 residues. Germline V gives CDR1 GTSNPN, CDR2 SVGIG (reference sequence). With 0 bases removed from V and 0 bases from J, the gap between germline ends came to 8 bases. The CDR3 loop reads CAWSVGISNYGYTF. CDR3 nucleotides: TGTGCCTGGAGTGTCGGGATTTCTAACTATGGCTACACCTTC.

This clone was detected only once. Other DNA variants within this sample encode the same CDR3. The chain combines TRBV29-1 with TRBJ1-1; TRBD1 is a possible D gene (5 bases). Trimming removed 3 bases from V and 0 bases from J, with 8 bases in between. CDR1 is SQVTM and CDR2 is ANQGSEA in the germline V gene. This CDR3 contains 13 residues. The CDR3 reads CSVEGRLNTEAFF. CDR3 DNA sequence: TGCAGCGTTGAGGGACGTCTGAACACTGAAGCTTTCTTT.